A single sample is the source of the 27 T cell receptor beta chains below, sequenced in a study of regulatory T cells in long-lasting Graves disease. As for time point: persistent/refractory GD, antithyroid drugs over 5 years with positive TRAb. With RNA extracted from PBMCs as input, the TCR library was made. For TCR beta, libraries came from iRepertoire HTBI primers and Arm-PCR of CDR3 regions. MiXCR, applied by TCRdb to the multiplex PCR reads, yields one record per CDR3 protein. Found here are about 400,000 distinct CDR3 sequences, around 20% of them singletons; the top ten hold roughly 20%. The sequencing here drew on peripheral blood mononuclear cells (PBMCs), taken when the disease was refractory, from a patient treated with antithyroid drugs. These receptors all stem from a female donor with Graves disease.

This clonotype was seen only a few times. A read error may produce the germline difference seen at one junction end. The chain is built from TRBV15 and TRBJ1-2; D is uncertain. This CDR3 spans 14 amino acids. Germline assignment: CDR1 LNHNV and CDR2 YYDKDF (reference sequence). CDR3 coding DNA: TGTGCCATCAGCAGAGATGTCGACGGAAGTGGCTACACCTTC. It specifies CAISRDVDGSGYTF.

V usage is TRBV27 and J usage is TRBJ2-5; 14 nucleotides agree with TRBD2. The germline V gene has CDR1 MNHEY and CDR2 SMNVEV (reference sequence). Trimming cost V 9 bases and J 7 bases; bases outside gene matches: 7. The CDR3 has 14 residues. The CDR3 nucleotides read TGTGCCAGTGTAGGGACTAGCGGGGGTCGGACCCAGTACTTC. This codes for CASVGTSGGRTQYF.

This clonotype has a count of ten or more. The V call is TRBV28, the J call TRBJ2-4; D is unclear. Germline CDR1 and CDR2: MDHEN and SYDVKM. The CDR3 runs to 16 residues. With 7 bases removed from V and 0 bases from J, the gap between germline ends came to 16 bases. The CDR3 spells CASNPMVAQAKNIQYF. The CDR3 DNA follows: TGTGCCAGCAACCCCATGGTCGCCCAAGCCAAAAACATTCAGTACTTC.

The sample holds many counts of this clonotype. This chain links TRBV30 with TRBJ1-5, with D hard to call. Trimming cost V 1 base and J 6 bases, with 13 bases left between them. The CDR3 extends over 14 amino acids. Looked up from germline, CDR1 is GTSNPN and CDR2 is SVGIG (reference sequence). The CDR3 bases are TGTGCCTGGAGTGGGCAGGCGGGAGGTCAGCCCCAGCATTTT. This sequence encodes CAWSGQAGGQPQHF. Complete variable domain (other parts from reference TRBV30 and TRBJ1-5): SQTIHQWPATLVQPVGSPLSLECTVEGTSNPNLYWYRQAAGRGLQLLFYSVGIGQISSEVPQNLSASRPQDRQFILSSKKLLLSDSGFYLCAWSGQAGGQPQHFGDGTRLSIL.

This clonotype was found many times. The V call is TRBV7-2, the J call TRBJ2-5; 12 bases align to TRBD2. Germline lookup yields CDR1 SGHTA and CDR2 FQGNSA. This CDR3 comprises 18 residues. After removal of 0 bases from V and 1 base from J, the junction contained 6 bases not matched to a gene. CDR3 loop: CASSLALAGGPFQETQYF. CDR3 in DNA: TGTGCCAGCAGCTTAGCGCTAGCGGGAGGGCCTTTCCAAGAGACCCAGTACTTC.

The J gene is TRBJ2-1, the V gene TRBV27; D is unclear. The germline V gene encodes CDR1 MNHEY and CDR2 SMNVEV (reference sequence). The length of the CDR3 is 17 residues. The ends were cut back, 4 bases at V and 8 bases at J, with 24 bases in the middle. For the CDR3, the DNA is TGTGCCAGCAGTTCGAACTTTCCAACCCAATTCTTCGATGAGCAGTTCTTC. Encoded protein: CASSSNFPTQFFDEQFF.

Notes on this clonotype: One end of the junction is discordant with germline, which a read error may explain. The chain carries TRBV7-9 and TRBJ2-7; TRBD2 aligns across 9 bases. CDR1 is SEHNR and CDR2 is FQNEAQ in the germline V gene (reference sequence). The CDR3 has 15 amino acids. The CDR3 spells CTSSLVAGGSYEQYF. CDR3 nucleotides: TGTACCAGCAGCTTAGTCGCGGGAGGGTCCTACGAGCAGTACTTC.

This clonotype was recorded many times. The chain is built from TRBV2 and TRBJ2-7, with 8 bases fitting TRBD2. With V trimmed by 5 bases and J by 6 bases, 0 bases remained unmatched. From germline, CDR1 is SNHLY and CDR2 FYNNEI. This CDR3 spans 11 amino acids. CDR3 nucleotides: TGTGCCAGCAGTCGGGGGGGCGAGCAGTACTTC. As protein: CASSRGGEQYF.

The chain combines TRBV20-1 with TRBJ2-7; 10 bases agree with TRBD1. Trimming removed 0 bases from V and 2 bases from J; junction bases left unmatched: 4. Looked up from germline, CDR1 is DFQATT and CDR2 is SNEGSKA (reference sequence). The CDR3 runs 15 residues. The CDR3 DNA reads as TGCAGTGCTAGAGATGTGACAGGGGGCGCCTACGAGCAGTACTTC. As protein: CSARDVTGGAYEQYF.

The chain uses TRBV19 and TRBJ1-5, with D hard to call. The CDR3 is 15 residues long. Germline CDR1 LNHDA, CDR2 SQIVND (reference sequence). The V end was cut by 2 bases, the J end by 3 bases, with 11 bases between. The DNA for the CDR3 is TGTGCCAGTAGTATACGGCAGGAGGTCAATCAGCCCCAGCATTTT. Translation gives CASSIRQEVNQPQHF.

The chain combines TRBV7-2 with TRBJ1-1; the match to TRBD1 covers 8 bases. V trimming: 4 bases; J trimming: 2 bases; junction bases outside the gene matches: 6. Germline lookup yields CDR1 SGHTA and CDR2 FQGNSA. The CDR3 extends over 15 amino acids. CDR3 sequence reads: CASSSRTGRNTEAFF. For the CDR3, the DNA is TGTGCCAGCAGCTCCCGGACAGGGAGAAACACTGAAGCTTTCTTT. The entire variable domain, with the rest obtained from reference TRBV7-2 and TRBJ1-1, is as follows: GAGVSQSPSNKVTEKGKDVELRCDPISGHTALYWYRQSLGQGLEFLIYFQGNSAPDKSGLPSDRFSAERTGGSVSTLTIQRTQQEDSAVYLCASSSRTGRNTEAFFGQGTRLTVV.

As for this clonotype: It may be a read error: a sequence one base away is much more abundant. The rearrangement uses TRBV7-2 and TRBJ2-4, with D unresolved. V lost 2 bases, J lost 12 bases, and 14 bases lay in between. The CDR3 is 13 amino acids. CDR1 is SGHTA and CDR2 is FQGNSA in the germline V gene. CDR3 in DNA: TGTGCCAGCAGCTTATTGCAGGAGTACACTCAGTACTTC. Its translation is CASSLLQEYTQYF.

The chain's CDR3 is CASSPGLAGDIFYRYEQYF. DNA for the CDR3: TGTGCCAGCAGTCCTGGCCTAGCGGGAGACATCTTTTACCGCTACGAGCAGTACTTC. This chain connects TRBV12-3 or TRBV12-4 to TRBJ2-7, with 10 nucleotides matching TRBD2. There are 19 residues in the CDR3. Trimming took 5 bases from V and 3 from J; bases not matched to a gene: 19.

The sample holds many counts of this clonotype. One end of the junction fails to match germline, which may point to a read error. The CDR3 sequence: CASSLAGGTYEQYF. Here the CDR3 DNA reads TGTGCCAGCAGCCTAGCGGGAGGAACCTACGAGCAGTACTTC. The chain carries TRBV7-9 and TRBJ2-7; 11 bases are a match to TRBD2. CDR1 and CDR2 from the germline V gene are SEHNR and FQNEAQ (reference sequence). CDR3 size: 14 residues.

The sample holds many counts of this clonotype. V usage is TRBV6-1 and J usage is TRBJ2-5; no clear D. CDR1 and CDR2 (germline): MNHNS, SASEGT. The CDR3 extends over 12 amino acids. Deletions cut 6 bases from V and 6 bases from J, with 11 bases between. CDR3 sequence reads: CASSQYAKTQYF. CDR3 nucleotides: TGTGCCAGCAGCCAGTACGCGAAGACCCAGTACTTC.

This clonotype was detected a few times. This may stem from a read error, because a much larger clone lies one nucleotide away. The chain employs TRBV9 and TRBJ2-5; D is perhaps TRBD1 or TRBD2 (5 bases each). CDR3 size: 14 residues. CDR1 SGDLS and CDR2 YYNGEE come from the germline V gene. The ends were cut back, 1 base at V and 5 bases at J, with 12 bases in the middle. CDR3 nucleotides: TGTGCCAGCAGCGTATCTGGGGGATTGGAGACCCAGTACTTC. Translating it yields CASSVSGGLETQYF.

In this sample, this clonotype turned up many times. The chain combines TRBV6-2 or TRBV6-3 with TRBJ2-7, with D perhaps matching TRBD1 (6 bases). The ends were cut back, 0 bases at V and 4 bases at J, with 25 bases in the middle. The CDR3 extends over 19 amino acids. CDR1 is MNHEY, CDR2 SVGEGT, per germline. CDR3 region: CASSYSELGAKGFGYEQYF. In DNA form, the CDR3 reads TGTGCCAGCAGTTACTCAGAGCTGGGGGCGAAGGGGTTCGGTTACGAGCAGTACTTC.

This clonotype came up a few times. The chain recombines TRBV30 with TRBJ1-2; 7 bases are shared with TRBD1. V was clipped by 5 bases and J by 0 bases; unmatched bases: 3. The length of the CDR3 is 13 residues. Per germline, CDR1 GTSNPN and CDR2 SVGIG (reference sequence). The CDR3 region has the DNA TGTGCCTGGGACAGGGTGTCTAACTATGGCTACACCTTC. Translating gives CAWDRVSNYGYTF. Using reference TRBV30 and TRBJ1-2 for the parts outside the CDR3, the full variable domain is SQTIHQWPATLVQPVGSPLSLECTVEGTSNPNLYWYRQAAGRGLQLLFYSVGIGQISSEVPQNLSASRPQDRQFILSSKKLLLSDSGFYLCAWDRVSNYGYTFGSGTRLTVV.

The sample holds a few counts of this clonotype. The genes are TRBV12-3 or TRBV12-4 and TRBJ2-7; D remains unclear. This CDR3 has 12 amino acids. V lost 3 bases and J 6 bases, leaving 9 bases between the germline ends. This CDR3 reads CASSFTRPEQYF. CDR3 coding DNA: TGTGCCAGCAGTTTCACGCGGCCCGAGCAGTACTTC.

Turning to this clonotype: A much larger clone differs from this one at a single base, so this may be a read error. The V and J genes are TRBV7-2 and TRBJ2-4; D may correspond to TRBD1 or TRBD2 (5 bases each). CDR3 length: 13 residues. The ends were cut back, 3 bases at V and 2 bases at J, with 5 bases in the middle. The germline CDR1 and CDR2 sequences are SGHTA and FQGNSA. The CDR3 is CASSLGPKNIQYF. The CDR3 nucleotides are TGTGCCAGCAGCTTGGGACCCAAAAACATTCAGTACTTC. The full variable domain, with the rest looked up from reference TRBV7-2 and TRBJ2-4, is GAGVSQSPSNKVTEKGKDVELRCDPISGHTALYWYRQSLGQGLEFLIYFQGNSAPDKSGLPSDRFSAERTGGSVSTLTIQRTQQEDSAVYLCASSLGPKNIQYFGAGTRLSVL.

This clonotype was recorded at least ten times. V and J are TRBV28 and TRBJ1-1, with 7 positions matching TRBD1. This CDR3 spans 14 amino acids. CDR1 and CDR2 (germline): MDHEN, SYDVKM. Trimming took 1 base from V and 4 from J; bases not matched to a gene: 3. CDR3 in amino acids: CASSLSRGRTEAFF. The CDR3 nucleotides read TGTGCCAGCAGTTTATCGAGGGGGCGCACTGAAGCTTTCTTT.

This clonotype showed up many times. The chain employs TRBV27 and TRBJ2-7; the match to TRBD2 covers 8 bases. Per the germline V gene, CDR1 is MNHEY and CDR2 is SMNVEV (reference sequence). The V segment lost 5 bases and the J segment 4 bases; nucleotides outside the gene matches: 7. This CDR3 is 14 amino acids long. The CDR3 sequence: CASSKGTSQYEQYF. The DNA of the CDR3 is TGTGCCAGCAGTAAGGGGACTAGTCAATACGAGCAGTACTTC.

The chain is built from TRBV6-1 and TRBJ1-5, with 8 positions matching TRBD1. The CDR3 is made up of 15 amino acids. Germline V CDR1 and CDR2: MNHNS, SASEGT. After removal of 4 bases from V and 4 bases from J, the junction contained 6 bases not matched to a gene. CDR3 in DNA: TGTGCCAGCAGTGTAGCCGGGACAGGTAATCAGCCCCAGCATTTT. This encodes CASSVAGTGNQPQHF.

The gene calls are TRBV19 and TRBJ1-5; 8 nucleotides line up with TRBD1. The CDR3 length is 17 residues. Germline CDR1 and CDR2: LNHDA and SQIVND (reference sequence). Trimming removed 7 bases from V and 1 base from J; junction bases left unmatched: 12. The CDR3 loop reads CASTMRTGSSSNQPQHF. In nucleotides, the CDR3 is TGTGCCAGTACAATGCGGACAGGGAGCTCGAGCAATCAGCCCCAGCATTTT.

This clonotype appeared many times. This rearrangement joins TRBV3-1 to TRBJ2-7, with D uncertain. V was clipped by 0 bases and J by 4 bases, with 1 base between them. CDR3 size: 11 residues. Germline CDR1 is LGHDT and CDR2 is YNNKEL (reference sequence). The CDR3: CASSQDYEQYF. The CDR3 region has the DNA TGTGCCAGCAGCCAAGATTACGAGCAGTACTTC.

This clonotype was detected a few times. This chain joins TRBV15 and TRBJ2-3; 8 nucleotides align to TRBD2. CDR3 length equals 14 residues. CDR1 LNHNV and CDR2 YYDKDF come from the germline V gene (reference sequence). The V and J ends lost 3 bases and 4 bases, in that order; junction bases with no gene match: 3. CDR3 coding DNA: TGTGCCACCAGCAGGTCGGGAGGGTCAGATACGCAGTATTTT. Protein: CATSRSGGSDTQYF. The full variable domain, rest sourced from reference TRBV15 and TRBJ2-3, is DAMVIQNPRYQVTQFGKPVTLSCSQTLNHNVMYWYQQKSSQAPKLLFHYYDKDFNNEADTPDNFQSRRPNTSFCFLDIRSPGLGDTAMYLCATSRSGGSDTQYFGPGTRLTVL.

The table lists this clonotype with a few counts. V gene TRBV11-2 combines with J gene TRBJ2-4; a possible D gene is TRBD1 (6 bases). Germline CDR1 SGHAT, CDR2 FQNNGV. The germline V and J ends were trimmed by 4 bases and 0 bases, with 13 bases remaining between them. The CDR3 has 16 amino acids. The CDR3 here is CASSWKGDIAKNIQYF. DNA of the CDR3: TGTGCCAGCAGCTGGAAAGGGGACATAGCCAAAAACATTCAGTACTTC.